This T cell receptor (beta chain) came from a study of shared clonotypes between healthy human individuals. Whole-study results and caveats: What rarefaction showed was incomplete sorted-subset sequencing despite large depth. It was expected that sequencing depth would affect clonotype sharing among donors. Across subsets, estimated richness was generally greater for naive than for memory populations.

The CDR3 is 15 amino acids. Germline CDR1 reads LGHNA; CDR2 reads YSLEER. V lost 0 bases, J lost 4 bases, and 9 bases lay in between. Remarks on this clone: Its specificity is not known.

Deep-level assay runs were performed. The data were produced by immunoSEQ multiplex PCR, yet TCRdb's version contains in-frame clones alone and is incomplete. Among about 2 million clones listed, 85% to 95% were seen once. This receptor was taken from a man between 18 and 29 years old in good health. The genes are TRBV4-3 and TRBJ1-4; D unclear. Material: naive CD4+ T cells sorted from blood. Subset of the sample: CD45RA+ positively selected. This CDR3 is CASSQDPAGNEKLFF. CDR3 in DNA: TGCGCCAGCAGCCAAGACCCAGCCGGTAATGAAAAACTGTTTTTT.